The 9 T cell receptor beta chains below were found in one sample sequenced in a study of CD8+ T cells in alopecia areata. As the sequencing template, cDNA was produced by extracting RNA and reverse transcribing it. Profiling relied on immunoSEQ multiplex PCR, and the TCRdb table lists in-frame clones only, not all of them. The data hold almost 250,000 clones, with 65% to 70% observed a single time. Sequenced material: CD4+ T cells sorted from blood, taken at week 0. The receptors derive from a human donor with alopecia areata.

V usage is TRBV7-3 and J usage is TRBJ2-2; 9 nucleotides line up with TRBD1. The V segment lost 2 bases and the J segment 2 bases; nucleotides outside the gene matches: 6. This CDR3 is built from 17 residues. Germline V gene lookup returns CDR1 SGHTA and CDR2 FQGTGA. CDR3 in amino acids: CASSLYGGQGNTGELFF. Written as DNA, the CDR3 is TGTGCCAGCAGCTTATATGGGGGACAGGGTAACACCGGGGAGCTGTTTTTT.

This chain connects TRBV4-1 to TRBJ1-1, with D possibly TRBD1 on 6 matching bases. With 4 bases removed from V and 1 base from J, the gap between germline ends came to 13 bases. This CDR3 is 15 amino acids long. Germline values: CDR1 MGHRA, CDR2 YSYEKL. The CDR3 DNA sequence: TGCGCCAGCAGCCGAGACGGACAGACGAACACTGAAGCTTTCTTT. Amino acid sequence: CASSRDGQTNTEAFF.

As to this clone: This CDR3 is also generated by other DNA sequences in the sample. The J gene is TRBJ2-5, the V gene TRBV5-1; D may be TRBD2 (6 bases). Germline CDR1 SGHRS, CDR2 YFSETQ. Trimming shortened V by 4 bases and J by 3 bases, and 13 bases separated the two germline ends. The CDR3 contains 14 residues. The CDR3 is CASSPGTAEETQYF. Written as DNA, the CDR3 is TGCGCCAGCAGCCCGGGGACTGCCGAAGAGACCCAGTACTTC.

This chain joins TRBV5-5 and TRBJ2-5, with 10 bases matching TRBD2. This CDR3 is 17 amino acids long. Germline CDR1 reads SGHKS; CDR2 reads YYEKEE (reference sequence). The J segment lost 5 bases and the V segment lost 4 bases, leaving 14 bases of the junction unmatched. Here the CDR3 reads CASSLGSATSGSETQYF. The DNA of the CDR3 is TGTGCCAGCAGCCTGGGGTCAGCGACTAGCGGGTCGGAGACCCAGTACTTC.

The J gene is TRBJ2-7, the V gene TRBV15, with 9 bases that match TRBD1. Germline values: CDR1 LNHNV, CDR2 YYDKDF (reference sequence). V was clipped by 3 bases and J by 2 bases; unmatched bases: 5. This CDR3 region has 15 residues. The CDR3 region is CATSSGTGSPYEQYF. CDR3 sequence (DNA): TGTGCCACCAGCAGCGGGACAGGGAGTCCCTACGAGCAGTACTTC.

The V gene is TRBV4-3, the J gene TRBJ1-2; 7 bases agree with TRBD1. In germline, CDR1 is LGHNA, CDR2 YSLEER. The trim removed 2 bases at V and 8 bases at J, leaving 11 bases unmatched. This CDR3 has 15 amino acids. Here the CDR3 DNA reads TGCGCCAGCAGCCAACAGGGGGGACACCGCCAGGGCTACACCTTC. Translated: CASSQQGGHRQGYTF.

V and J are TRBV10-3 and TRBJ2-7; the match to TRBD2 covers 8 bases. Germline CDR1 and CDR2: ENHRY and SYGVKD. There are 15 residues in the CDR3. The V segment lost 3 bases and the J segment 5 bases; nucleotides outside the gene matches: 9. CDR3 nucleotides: TGTGCCATCAGTGAAAAGGCGGGGGGCCGGGACGAGCAGTACTTC. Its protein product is CAISEKAGGRDEQYF.

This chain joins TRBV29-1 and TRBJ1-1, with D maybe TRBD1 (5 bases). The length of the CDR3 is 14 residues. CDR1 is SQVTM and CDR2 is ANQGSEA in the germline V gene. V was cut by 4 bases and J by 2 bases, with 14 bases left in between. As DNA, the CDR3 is TGCAGCGTTGGCCCGTTCGGGGCAAACACTGAAGCTTTCTTT. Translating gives CSVGPFGANTEAFF.

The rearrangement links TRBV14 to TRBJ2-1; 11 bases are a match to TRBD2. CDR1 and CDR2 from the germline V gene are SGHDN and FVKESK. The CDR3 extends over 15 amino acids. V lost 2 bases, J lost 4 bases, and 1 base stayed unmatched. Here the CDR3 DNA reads TGTGCCAGCAGCCAAACTAGCGGGGGATACAATGAGCAGTTCTTC. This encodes CASSQTSGGYNEQFF.